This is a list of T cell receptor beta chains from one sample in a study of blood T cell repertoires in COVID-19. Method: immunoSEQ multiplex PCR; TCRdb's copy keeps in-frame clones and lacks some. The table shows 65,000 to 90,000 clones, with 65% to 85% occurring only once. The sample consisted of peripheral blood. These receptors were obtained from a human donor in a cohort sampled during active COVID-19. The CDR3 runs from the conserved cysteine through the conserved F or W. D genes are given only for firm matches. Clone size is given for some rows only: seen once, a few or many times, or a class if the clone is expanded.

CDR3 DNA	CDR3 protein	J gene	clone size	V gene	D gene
TGTGCCAGCAGCTTATCAAATACCGGGGAGCTGTTTTTT	CASSLSNTGELFF	TRBJ2-2	-	TRBV7-3	-
TGTGCCAGCAGCTCCGGGACAGGGGATTGGCCCTACGAGCAGTACTTC	CASSSGTGDWPYEQYF	TRBJ2-7	-	TRBV11-3	TRBD1
TGCGCCAGCAGCCCGCCGGGACCAACAGGGGCAGATACGCAGTATTTT	CASSPPGPTGADTQYF	TRBJ2-3	-	TRBV5-1	TRBD1
TGTGCCAGCAGGGGGGGGTCGGCAGGGTTCCACGAGCAGTACTTC	CASRGGSAGFHEQYF	TRBJ2-7	-	TRBV28	TRBD2
TGCAGCGTCGGACGACTACTCCCGGGACTAGGAGTAGTTAGTGAGCAGTTCTTC	CSVGRLLPGLGVVSEQFF	TRBJ2-1	-	TRBV29-1	TRBD2
TGTGCCAGCAGTTACCTAGGGGGCAGGAGTGGCTACACCTTC	CASSYLGGRSGYTF	TRBJ1-2	-	TRBV6-2/TRBV6-3	TRBD1
TGTGCCAGCAGCTTAACCGCTGCCAGGGGGCTCACCGGGGAGCTGTTTTTT	CASSLTAARGLTGELFF	TRBJ2-2	-	TRBV7-3	TRBD1
TGTGCCAGCTCAGCCTATACAGGGGGCACTGAAGCTTTCTTT	CASSAYTGGTEAFF	TRBJ1-1	-	TRBV18	TRBD1
TGCGCCAGCAGCCAAAGCGGGGGTGTCTCCTACGAGCAGTACTTC	CASSQSGGVSYEQYF	TRBJ2-7	-	TRBV4-1	TRBD2
TGTGCCAGCAGTTTGCAGGCGAACACTGAAGCTTTCTTT	CASSLQANTEAFF	TRBJ1-1	-	TRBV28	-
TGTGCCAGCAGCGCGGGGAGGAACACTGAAGCTTTCTTT	CASSAGRNTEAFF	TRBJ1-1	-	TRBV5-4	-
TGTGCCAGCAGTTTAGAACAGGACTATAATTCACCCCTCCACTTT	CASSLEQDYNSPLHF	TRBJ1-6	-	TRBV28	-
TGCGCCAGCAGCCCACAAAGCGGGGGGGACACAGATACGCAGTATTTT	CASSPQSGGDTDTQYF	TRBJ2-3	-	TRBV4-1	TRBD2
TGTGCCAGCAGCGCGCAGGCGACAGACGTCTATGGCTACACCTTC	CASSAQATDVYGYTF	TRBJ1-2	-	TRBV9	-
TGTGCCAGCTCACCCCCAGACCAAGAGACCCAGTACTTC	CASSPPDQETQYF	TRBJ2-5	-	TRBV18	-
TGTGCCAGCAGTGGTAATAGCGGGAATGAGCAGTTCTTC	CASSGNSGNEQFF	TRBJ2-1	-	TRBV6-4	TRBD2
TGTGCCAGTAGTACTGGACTGGCATTCCGGGGTGAAGAGACCCAGTACTTC	CASSTGLAFRGEETQYF	TRBJ2-5	few	TRBV19	-
TGTGCCAGCAGGCCTGACAGGGCGTGGGGTGGCTACACCTTC	CASRPDRAWGGYTF	TRBJ1-2	-	TRBV5-6	TRBD1
TGTGCCAGCAGCTTCCACGCGTCTCCAGGATATGAGCAGTTCTTC	CASSFHASPGYEQFF	TRBJ2-1	-	TRBV11-2	-
TGCGCCAGCAGCCAAGGGCCCGACGGGGAAAAACTGTTTTTT	CASSQGPDGEKLFF	TRBJ1-4	-	TRBV4-1	-
TGCGCCAGCAGCCAACAGACTAGCGGCATCACAGATACGCAGTATTTT	CASSQQTSGITDTQYF	TRBJ2-3	-	TRBV5-1	TRBD2
TGTGCCAGCAGTCCGTGGCGCAGGGGGTACTCTGGGGCCAACGTCCTGACTTTC	CASSPWRRGYSGANVLTF	TRBJ2-6	-	TRBV27	TRBD1
TGTGCCAGCAGCTTCGAGGCCTATAATTCACCCCTCCACTTT	CASSFEAYNSPLHF	TRBJ1-6	-	TRBV9	-
TGCGCCAGCAGCCAATCGGGGGGCCCTGGAAACACCATATATTTT	CASSQSGGPGNTIYF	TRBJ1-3	-	TRBV4-3	-
TGCGCCAGCAGCACCTTCGTCGTCGCCGGACAGCGGCCCTACGAGCAGTACTTC	CASSTFVVAGQRPYEQYF	TRBJ2-7	-	TRBV5-1	-
TGCAGCGGTGGGACAAGTGGTGGGGAGCTGTTTTTT	CSGGTSGGELFF	TRBJ2-2	-	TRBV29-1	-
TGCGCCAGCAGCTTACTTGGCCCCGACATAGGGAACACTGAAGCTTTCTTT	CASSLLGPDIGNTEAFF	TRBJ1-1	-	TRBV5-1	-
TGTGCCAGCAGCCGAGACAGGGTGGGTGAGCAGTACTTC	CASSRDRVGEQYF	TRBJ2-7	few	TRBV7-2	TRBD1
TGCGCCAGCAGCTTGGCGGGACAGGGGAACACTGAAGCTTTCTTT	CASSLAGQGNTEAFF	TRBJ1-1	-	TRBV5-1	TRBD1
TGTGCCAGCAGCGTAGAGGGGGGGACCGGGGAGCTGTTTTTT	CASSVEGGTGELFF	TRBJ2-2	-	TRBV9	-
TGTGCCAGCAGCCCCGGGGGGTCCTACGAGCAGTACTTC	CASSPGGSYEQYF	TRBJ2-7	once	TRBV12-3/TRBV12-4	TRBD2
TGTGCCGTTGGGTCCCTCGGACAGATGAACACTGAAGCTTTCTTT	CAVGSLGQMNTEAFF	TRBJ1-1	-	TRBV6-5	-
TGTGCCAGCTCACTGAACAGCCCACTTGGAGAGACCCAGTACTTC	CASSLNSPLGETQYF	TRBJ2-5	-	TRBV18	-
TGCGCCAGCAGCTTGGGAGTAGCGGGAGACACAGATACGCAGTATTTT	CASSLGVAGDTDTQYF	TRBJ2-3	few	TRBV5-1	TRBD2
TGTGCCAGCAGCACGACGACAGTTCCCTACGAGCAGTACTTC	CASSTTTVPYEQYF	TRBJ2-7	-	TRBV3-1/TRBV3-2	-
TGCGCCAGCAGCCAAGAAAGGGGCTATGGCTACACCTTC	CASSQERGYGYTF	TRBJ1-2	-	TRBV4-1	-
TGTGCCAGCAGCGTAGCTGGGGGGGACGGGGATACGCAGTATTTT	CASSVAGGDGDTQYF	TRBJ2-3	-	TRBV9	TRBD2
TGTGCCAGCAGCCCCACCCTGGGACTAGCGGGGGACACAGATACGCAGTATTTT	CASSPTLGLAGDTDTQYF	TRBJ2-3	-	TRBV9	TRBD2
TGTGCCAGCAGCTTATCCTCCGCCCGACAGGGGGCGGGTGAAAAACTGTTTTTT	CASSLSSARQGAGEKLFF	TRBJ1-4	-	TRBV7-2	TRBD1
TGTGCCAGCAGTCCAATGACCTCTCGGGTCAATCAGCCCCAGCATTTT	CASSPMTSRVNQPQHF	TRBJ1-5	-	TRBV28	-
TGTGCCAGTAGTCTGACAAAGGGAGTTTCACCCCTCCACTTT	CASSLTKGVSPLHF	TRBJ1-6	-	TRBV19	-
TGTGCCAGTAGCCTCTCAGGGGGACTCTATGGCTACACCTTC	CASSLSGGLYGYTF	TRBJ1-2	few	TRBV19	TRBD1